Reported below is one T cell receptor (beta chain). This clone came up a few times. It lacks a known antigen. Base qualities are missing; no much larger clone stands one base away. The CDR3 contains 13 residues, cysteine and phenylalanine counted. Only CDR3 DNA is held: 39 bases, read in frame from base 1. The germline V gene specifies SQVTM as CDR1 and ANQGSEA as CDR2. V is pared back by 5 bases and J by 3 bases, with 11 bases lying between the germline termini. The data belong to a study of beta chain features in type 1 diabetes (dated by TCRdb to the late 2010s). Regarding the complete study: No differences in mean age, gender distribution, total cell number or subset yield were found between patients and healthy donors. Whereas all 30 or so donors provided naive and central memory subsets, regulatory and stem cell-like memory subsets were isolated from just 8 patients and roughly eight healthy donors. In the study, recently diagnosed type 1 diabetes patients and matched healthy donors were compared on the TCRB repertoires of their sorted circulating CD4+ T cell subsets. A total of roughly 110 million sorted cells were examined across all samples, and the number of cells per subset was strongly correlated with RNA yield.

Study-level results and caveats: PCR might favor shorter templates, but patient and control samples were amplified and corrected together, so any skew would affect both groups equally. Because cDNA was sequenced instead of genomic DNA, highly expressing activated cells could be over-represented, though the groups showed no difference in activation or CD3 levels. Naive, central memory and regulatory TCRB repertoires appeared to be more alike among patients than among healthy donors. At VDJ recombination sites, type 1 diabetes patients had fewer insertions and more deleted nucleotides, which implies abnormalities in thymic rearrangement. Type 1 diabetes patients showed a moderate but significant shortening of TCRB CDR3 length in all four CD4+ subsets. Only small numbers of individuals were included in the HLA sub-analyses, which left unresolved whether HLA type had any influence on TCRB rearrangement.

The entire amount of isolated RNA was reverse transcribed using the High Capacity cDNA Reverse Transcription Kit, so the sequenced TCRB transcripts were expressed ones. Deep immunoSEQ sequencing was applied to naive, central memory and regulatory T cell samples, giving an average of roughly 3.5 million total reads per sample. After sorted cells were lysed in RLT buffer, RNA was extracted with DNase-treated RNeasy Micro or Mini kits, with the choice depending on cell number. Each cell subset was processed separately to prevent cross-contamination, with patient and healthy donor samples processed together. The immunoSEQ multiplex PCR was used to amplify TCRB sequences from cDNA, yielding 87-bp fragments that span the CDR3 region. Sequencing of the amplicons was done on the Illumina HiSeq platform. The published analysis was carried out like this. Synthetic template baselines were used to correct PCR bias computationally, reads within Hamming distance 2 were collapsed, and singletons that could not be merged were discarded. By aligning reads against IMGT, V, D and J genes, CDR3 length, and insertions or deletions at six rearrangement sites were assigned. Clonotype counts were normalized to sorted cell number within each subset before computing true diversity and Gini coefficients with the tcR R package. The overlap coefficient, calculated on TCRB nucleotide sequences, was used to quantify repertoire sharing. As a proxy for the pre-selection repertoire, out-of-frame TCRB sequences from naive cells were analyzed. The immuneACCESS repertoire file appears here via TCRdb, limited to in-frame rearrangements. These files lack a portion of the clones; in checked studies, under half of the deficit traces to unresolved V genes, and the cause of the others is not known. D and trimming come from the DNA, and the V and J calls and clone size come from that table. For this sample the table gives a few hundred thousand clones, of which under 13% were detected only once. The ten largest make up more than 0.015% of the sample.

Each donor gave one peripheral blood draw, roughly 120 mL on average, collected into heparinised tubes. A BD FACSAria II and a panel including CD45RO, CCR7, CD25, CD127, CD95 and CD27 were used to sort naive, central memory, regulatory and stem cell-like memory CD4+ T cells. All sorted populations exceeded 95% purity. Right away, PBMCs were isolated by Lymphoprep density gradient centrifugation and were stained directly, with no culture step. Samples were stained and sorted in pairs, with one healthy donor and one patient per experiment, so that batch effects were minimized. What was sequenced was naive CD4+ T cells from blood. What the cell subset or site label conveys for this sample: true naive CD4+ T cells. This receptor was obtained from a man younger than 40 with type 1 diabetes. The chain joins TRBV29-1 to TRBJ2-1, with TRBD2 tentatively as D gene (6 bases match). The CDR3 is CSVQWGVYNEQFF. Read as DNA, the sequence is TGCAGCGTTCAATGGGGGGTCTACAATGAGCAGTTCTTC.